This entry lists 21 T cell receptor beta chains sequenced from one sample in a study of graft-versus-host responses after intestinal transplantation. Profiled with immunoSEQ multiplex PCR; TCRdb holds only in-frame clones, not every one. The sample lists approximately 7,000 clones, approximately 70% occurring once. Graft specimens yielded both intraepithelial and lamina propria lymphocytes. The sample was ileum tissue, taken 50 to 55 days after transplant. Receptor source: a human patient who received an intestinal transplant, so some T cells may come from the graft donor.

The rearrangement links TRBV7-8 to TRBJ2-5; TRBD1 is a possible D gene (7 bases). Trimming stripped 4 bases from V and 1 base from J, with 16 bases between. The CDR3 is made up of 16 amino acids. Germline-derived CDR1 and CDR2 are SGHVS and FQNEAQ. For the CDR3, the DNA is TGTGCCAGCAGCTACGACAGGGAGGAGGGCCAAGAGACCCAGTACTTC. Translated: CASSYDREEGQETQYF.

The genes are TRBV18 and TRBJ1-1, with D possibly matching TRBD1 (6 bases). The germline V gene has CDR1 KGHSH and CDR2 LQKENI. The CDR3 is 13 residues long. V lost 3 bases, J lost 1 base, and 6 bases lay in between. The CDR3 region is CASSPGQNTEAFF. The CDR3 coding sequence is TGTGCCAGCTCACCGGGACAGAACACTGAAGCTTTCTTT.

The chain couples TRBV15 to TRBJ1-6; TRBD1 matches 11 bases. Trimming removed 0 bases from V and 4 bases from J; junction bases left unmatched: 8. CDR3 length: 19 amino acids. CDR1 is LNHNV and CDR2 is YYDKDF in the germline V gene (reference sequence). The CDR3 region is CATSRDLGQGAIYNSPLHF. In DNA, the CDR3 is TGTGCCACCAGCAGAGATTTAGGACAGGGGGCAATTTATAATTCACCCCTCCACTTT.

This chain uses TRBV10-1 with TRBJ2-7, with a possible D match to TRBD1 (6 bases). Trimming shortened V by 7 bases and J by 5 bases, and 15 bases separated the two germline ends. Germline V lookup: CDR1 WNHNN, CDR2 SYGVQD (reference sequence). This CDR3 spans 13 amino acids. In DNA, the CDR3 is TGCGCCAGCATCTCCCGTGAGGGGGACGAGCAGTACGTC. Its protein is CASISREGDEQYV.

The CDR3 DNA is TGTGCCAGCAGCCCGGGACAGGGGGTATTTAGGAACACTGAAGCTTTCTTT. Encoded protein: CASSPGQGVFRNTEAFF. The J gene is TRBJ1-1, the V gene TRBV25-1; the match to TRBD1 covers 11 bases. J was trimmed by 1 base and V by 6 bases; bases with no gene match: 10. Germline V gene sequence: CDR1 MGHDK, CDR2 SYGVNS. This CDR3 is built from 17 residues.

This chain connects TRBV7-2 to TRBJ2-5; 9 nucleotides match TRBD2. Germline CDR1 and CDR2: SGHTA and FQGNSA. The ends lost 5 bases at V and 1 base at J; junction bases unmatched: 5. This CDR3 has 15 residues. CDR3 DNA: TGTGCCAGCAGCCCCGTAGCGGGGGCCCAAGAGACCCAGTACTTC. Its translation: CASSPVAGAQETQYF.

This sequence joins TRBV5-5 and TRBJ2-7, with 8 bases fitting TRBD1. CDR3 length: 15 residues. V dropped 4 bases and J dropped 0; count of bases not matched to a gene: 6. Per the germline V gene, CDR1 is SGHKS and CDR2 is YYEKEE (reference sequence). As DNA, the CDR3 is TGTGCCAGCAGCCAAGGACAGGGCCGCTCCTACGAGCAGTACGTC. Its translation is CASSQGQGRSYEQYV.

This chain connects TRBV10-1 to TRBJ2-3; D is unclear. In germline, CDR1 is WNHNN, CDR2 SYGVQD (reference sequence). The CDR3 is 17 amino acids. V lost 2 bases, J lost 2 bases, and 17 bases lay in between. The CDR3 spells CASSEGHGGRYTDTQYF. The CDR3 coding sequence is TGCGCCAGCAGTGAGGGGCATGGTGGGCGATACACAGATACGCAGTATTTT.

The gene calls are TRBV28 and TRBJ1-1; D is possibly TRBD1 (5 bases). V was shortened by 3 bases and J by 1 base, with 12 bases between the two germline ends. The CDR3 is 15 residues long. Germline V gives CDR1 MDHEN, CDR2 SYDVKM. CDR3 coding DNA: TGTGCCAGCAGTTTGGGGCAAGCCGCGAACACTGAAGCTTTCTTT. Translated: CASSLGQAANTEAFF.

The chain employs TRBV7-8 and TRBJ2-6, with 8 bases aligning to TRBD1. Germline lookup yields CDR1 SGHVS and CDR2 FQNEAQ. V shed 5 bases and J 0 bases; nucleotides not matched to a gene: 0. There are 15 residues in the CDR3. The CDR3, as DNA: TGTGCCAGCAGCGACAGGGGCTCTGGGGCCAACGTCCTGACTTTC. Encoded protein: CASSDRGSGANVLTF.

The chain recombines TRBV28 with TRBJ1-6, with D possibly matching TRBD1 (6 bases). Trimming took 6 bases from V and 8 from J, leaving 11 bases between them. The length of the CDR3 is 13 residues. The germline V gene has CDR1 MDHEN and CDR2 SYDVKM. The CDR3 DNA is TGTGCCAGCAGCCACAGGGCTTATTCACCCCTCCACTTT. Translated, it gives CASSHRAYSPLHF.

V is TRBV19 and J is TRBJ2-6, with 9 bases aligning to TRBD2. Germline trimming cut 3 bases from V and 0 bases from J; bases unmatched to any gene: 9. The CDR3 runs to 19 residues. The germline gives CDR1 LNHDA, CDR2 SQIVND (reference sequence). The CDR3 loop is CASSMTVAGVPSGANVLTF. The CDR3 coding sequence is TGTGCCAGTAGTATGACAGTAGCGGGGGTACCCTCTGGGGCCAACGTCCTGACTTTC.

The chain combines TRBV19 with TRBJ1-1; TRBD1 matches at 9 bases. V dropped 7 bases and J dropped 4; count of bases not matched to a gene: 1. The CDR3 is 12 amino acids. Germline-derived CDR1 and CDR2 are LNHDA and SQIVND (reference sequence). CDR3 loop: CASKQGATEAFF. CDR3 DNA sequence: TGTGCCAGTAAACAGGGGGCCACTGAAGCTTTCTTT.

V and J are TRBV6-6 and TRBJ2-4, with 7 nucleotides matching TRBD2. This CDR3 contains 15 residues. CDR1 MNHNY and CDR2 SVGAGI come from the germline V gene (reference sequence). Losses at the gene ends were 0 bases for V and 1 base for J; bases not matched to a gene: 0. The CDR3 DNA sequence: TGTGCCAGCAGTTACTCGGGAGGGGCCAAAAACATTCAGTACTTC. It specifies CASSYSGGAKNIQYF.

This clone is medium-sized (0.01 to 0.1%). The rearrangement joins TRBV15 to TRBJ1-6, with D uncertain. Germline V gene sequence: CDR1 LNHNV, CDR2 YYDKDF (reference sequence). This CDR3 is 16 amino acids long. Trimming pared 0 bases from V and 7 bases from J, leaving 13 bases between. The CDR3 DNA reads TGTGCCACCAGCAGAGATTTCAACGCGTACAATTCACCCCTCCACTTT. It translates to CATSRDFNAYNSPLHF.

The chain uses TRBV10-3 and TRBJ2-1; 11 bases map to TRBD2. This CDR3 is built from 16 residues. V lost 5 bases to trimming and J lost 2 bases; unmatched junction nucleotides: 5. Germline V gives CDR1 ENHRY, CDR2 SYGVKD. The CDR3 bases are TGTGCCATCAGTCACATTAGCGGGGGGGCCTACAATGAGCAGTTCTTC. Translated, it gives CAISHISGGAYNEQFF.

The rearrangement uses TRBV5-1 and TRBJ1-2, with a weak D call TRBD1 (5 bases). The V gene lost 5 bases and the J gene lost 2 bases, with 13 bases spanning the gap. The CDR3 covers 14 residues. CDR1 is SGHRS and CDR2 is YFSETQ in the germline V gene. The CDR3 is CASRQDGINYGYTF. In DNA form, the CDR3 reads TGCGCCAGCAGACAGGACGGTATCAACTATGGCTACACCTTC. Using reference TRBV5-1 and TRBJ1-2 for the parts outside the CDR3, the full variable domain is KAGVTQTPRYLIKTRGQQVTLSCSPISGHRSVSWYQQTPGQGLQFLFEYFSETQRNKGNFPGRFSGRQFSNSRSEMNVSTLELGDSALYLCASRQDGINYGYTFGSGTRLTVV.

This clone appeared a few times. The junction differs from germline at one of its ends, possibly a read error. The CDR3 here is CASSLDTAQNSPLHF. The CDR3 region has the DNA TGTGCTAGCAGCTTAGATACAGCACAGAATTCACCCCTCCACTTT. V usage is TRBV7-7 and J usage is TRBJ1-6, with D unresolved. The CDR3 runs 15 residues. In germline, CDR1 is SSHAT, CDR2 FNYEAQ (reference sequence).

This clone was seen a few times. This sequence joins TRBV4-1 and TRBJ1-2, with 7 positions matching TRBD1. The CDR3 spans 15 residues. V lost 1 base, J lost 2 bases, and 4 bases stayed unmatched. CDR1 MGHRA and CDR2 YSYEKL come from the germline V gene. This CDR3 is CASSQGPGQNYGYTF. CDR3 DNA sequence: TGCGCCAGCAGCCAAGGACCGGGACAGAACTATGGCTACACCTTC.

This clone was seen a single time. Other nucleotide sequences from this sample produce the same CDR3. CDR3: CASSPRDRNTGELFF. CDR3 coding DNA: TGTGCCAGCTCACCCAGGGACAGAAACACCGGGGAGCTGTTTTTT. The J gene is TRBJ2-2, the V gene TRBV18; 7 nucleotides align to TRBD1. CDR1 and CDR2 from the germline V gene are KGHSH and LQKENI. This CDR3 contains 15 residues. Trimming cost V 3 bases and J 2 bases; bases outside gene matches: 3.

This chain uses TRBV5-1 with TRBJ2-7; D is tentatively TRBD1 or TRBD2 (7 bases each). The germline gives CDR1 SGHRS, CDR2 YFSETQ. The CDR3 has 13 residues. This CDR3 reads CASRGGGAREQYV. CDR3 in DNA: TGTGCCAGCAGGGGGGGAGGAGCACGGGAGCAGTACGTC.